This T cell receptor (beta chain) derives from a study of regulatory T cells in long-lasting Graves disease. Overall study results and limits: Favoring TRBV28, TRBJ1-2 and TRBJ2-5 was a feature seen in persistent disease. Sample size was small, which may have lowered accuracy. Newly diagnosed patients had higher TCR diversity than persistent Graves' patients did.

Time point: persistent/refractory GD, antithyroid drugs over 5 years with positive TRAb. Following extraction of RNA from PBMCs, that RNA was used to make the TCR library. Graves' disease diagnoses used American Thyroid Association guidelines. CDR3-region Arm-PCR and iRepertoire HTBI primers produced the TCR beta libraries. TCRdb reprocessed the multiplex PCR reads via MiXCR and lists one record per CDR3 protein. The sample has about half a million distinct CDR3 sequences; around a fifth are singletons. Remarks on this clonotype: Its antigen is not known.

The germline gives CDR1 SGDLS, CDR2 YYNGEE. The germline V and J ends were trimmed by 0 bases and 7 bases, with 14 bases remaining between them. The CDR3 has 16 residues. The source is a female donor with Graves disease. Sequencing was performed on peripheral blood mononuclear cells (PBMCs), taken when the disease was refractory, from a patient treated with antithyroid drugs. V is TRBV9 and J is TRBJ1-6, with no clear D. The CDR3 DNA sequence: TGTGCCAGCAGCGTAGAGACCCCCATGGGGAATTCACCCCTCCACTTT. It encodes CASSVETPMGNSPLHF.